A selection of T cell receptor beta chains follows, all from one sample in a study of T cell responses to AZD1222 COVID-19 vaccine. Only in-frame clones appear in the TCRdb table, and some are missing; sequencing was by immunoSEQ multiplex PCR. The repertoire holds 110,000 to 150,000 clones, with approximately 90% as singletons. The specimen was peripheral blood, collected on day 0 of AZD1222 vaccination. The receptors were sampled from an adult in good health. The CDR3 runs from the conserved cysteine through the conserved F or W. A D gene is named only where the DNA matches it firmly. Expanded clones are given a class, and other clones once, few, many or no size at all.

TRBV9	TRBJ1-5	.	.	CASSVGGYNQPQHF	TGTGCCAGCAGCGTAGGGGGCTACAATCAGCCCCAGCATTTT
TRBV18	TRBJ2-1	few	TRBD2	CASSPPRSRGEGEQFF	TGTGCCAGCTCACCACCTCGTTCTAGAGGGGAGGGTGAGCAGTTCTTC
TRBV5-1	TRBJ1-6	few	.	CASRPLGLRNSPLHF	TGCGCCAGCAGACCCCTCGGACTCCGTAATTCACCCCTCCACTTT
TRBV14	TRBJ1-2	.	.	CASSQSTHPVRGYGYTF	TGTGCCAGCAGCCAAAGTACTCACCCCGTGAGAGGCTATGGCTACACCTTC
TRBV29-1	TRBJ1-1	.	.	CSVQATEAFF	TGCAGCGTTCAGGCCACTGAAGCTTTCTTT
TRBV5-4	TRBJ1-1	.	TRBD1	CASSSRTGGAFF	TGTGCCAGCAGCTCCAGGACAGGTGGGGCTTTCTTT
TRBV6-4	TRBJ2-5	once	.	CASSPPRRYQETQYF	TGTGCCAGCAGTCCCCCACGGCGGTACCAAGAGACCCAGTACTTC
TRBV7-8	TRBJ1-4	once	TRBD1	CASSLKTGGSFEKLFF	TGTGCCAGCAGCTTGAAGACAGGGGGATCATTCGAAAAACTGTTTTTT
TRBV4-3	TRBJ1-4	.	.	CASSQPGEVRLEKLFF	TGCGCCAGCAGCCAACCCGGGGAGGTAAGATTGGAAAAACTGTTTTTT
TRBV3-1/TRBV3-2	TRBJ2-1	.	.	CASSPPPAGGISYNEQFF	TGTGCCAGCAGCCCCCCTCCGGCAGGTGGGATCTCCTACAATGAGCAGTTCTTC
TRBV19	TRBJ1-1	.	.	CASSIQAQNTEAFF	TGTGCCAGTAGTATACAGGCCCAGAACACTGAAGCTTTCTTT
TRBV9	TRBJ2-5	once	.	CASSPQSAKETQYF	TGTGCCAGCAGCCCCCAATCGGCTAAAGAGACCCAGTACTTC
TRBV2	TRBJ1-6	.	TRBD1	CASSELWDRLNSPLHF	TGTGCCAGCAGTGAACTGTGGGACAGACTTAATTCACCCCTCCACTTT
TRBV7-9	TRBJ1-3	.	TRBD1	CASSYWGGQASGNTIYF	TGTGCCAGCAGCTACTGGGGGGGACAGGCTTCGGGAAACACCATATATTTT
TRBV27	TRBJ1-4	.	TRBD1	CASRRDRANANEKLFF	TGTGCCAGCAGACGGGACAGGGCGAACGCTAATGAAAAACTGTTTTTT
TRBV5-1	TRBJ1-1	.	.	CASSLGGEAFF	TGCGCCAGCAGCCTAGGGGGAGAAGCTTTCTTT
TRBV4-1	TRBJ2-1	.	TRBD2	CASSRLLVAGGVNEQFF	TGCGCCAGCAGCCGGCTTCTGGTTGCGGGAGGGGTGAATGAGCAGTTCTTC
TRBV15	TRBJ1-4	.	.	CATSRGYRGATNEKLFF	TGTGCCACCAGCAGAGGGTACCGGGGTGCAACTAATGAAAAACTGTTTTTT
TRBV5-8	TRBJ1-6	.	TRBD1	CASSPRDRGSPLHF	TGTGCCAGCAGCCCCCGGGACAGAGGGTCACCCCTCCACTTT
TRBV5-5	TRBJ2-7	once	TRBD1	CASSFRPGTGTEQYF	TGTGCCAGCAGCTTCCGGCCCGGGACAGGGACCGAGCAGTACTTC
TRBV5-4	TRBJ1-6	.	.	CASSSRPVDNSPLHF	TGTGCCAGCAGCTCCCGGCCTGTTGATAATTCACCCCTCCACTTT
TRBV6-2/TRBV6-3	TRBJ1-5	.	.	CASSYLRGQPQHF	TGTGCCAGCAGTTACCTGCGGGGTCAGCCCCAGCATTTT
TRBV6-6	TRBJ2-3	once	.	CASSSGDTQYF	TGTGCCAGCAGTTCGGGAGATACGCAGTATTTT
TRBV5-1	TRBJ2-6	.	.	CASSPTDSGANVLTF	TGCGCCAGCAGCCCGACTGACTCTGGGGCCAACGTCCTGACTTTC
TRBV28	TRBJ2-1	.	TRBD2	CASSYWGRAGLNEQFF	TGTGCCAGCAGCTATTGGGGGAGGGCCGGTTTAAATGAGCAGTTCTTC
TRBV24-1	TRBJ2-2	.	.	CATSELGGAGELFF	TGTGCCACCAGTGAATTAGGAGGGGCCGGGGAGCTGTTTTTT
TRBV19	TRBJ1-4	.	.	CASSLDLEKLFF	TGTGCCAGTAGTCTCGACTTAGAAAAACTGTTTTTT
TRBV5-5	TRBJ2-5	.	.	CASSLVAQETQYF	TGTGCCAGCAGCTTGGTAGCCCAAGAGACCCAGTACTTC
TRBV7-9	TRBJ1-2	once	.	CASSLVGDYGYTF	TGTGCCAGCAGCTTAGTGGGGGACTATGGCTACACCTTC
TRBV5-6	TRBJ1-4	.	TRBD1	CASSDQGAGNEKLFF	TGTGCCAGCAGCGACCAGGGGGCAGGTAATGAAAAACTGTTTTTT
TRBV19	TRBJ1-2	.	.	CASSIERRSNGYTF	TGTGCCAGTAGTATCGAAAGACGGTCAAATGGCTACACCTTC
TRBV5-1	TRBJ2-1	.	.	CASSLLWEPNEQFF	TGCGCCAGCAGCTTATTGTGGGAGCCCAATGAGCAGTTCTTC
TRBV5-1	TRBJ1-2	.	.	CASSLVLGIYGYTF	TGCGCCAGCAGCTTGGTTCTTGGGATCTATGGCTACACCTTC
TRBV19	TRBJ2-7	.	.	CASSMGGGVYEQYF	TGTGCCAGTAGTATGGGTGGGGGAGTCTACGAGCAGTACTTC
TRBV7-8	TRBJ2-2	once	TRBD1	CASSPTPGTGPVAGELFF	TGTGCCAGCAGCCCCACTCCCGGGACAGGGCCGGTCGCCGGGGAGCTGTTTTTT
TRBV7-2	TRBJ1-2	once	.	CASSFSGPGGYTF	TGTGCCAGCAGCTTCTCGGGGCCGGGAGGCTACACCTTC
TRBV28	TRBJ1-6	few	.	CASKVGGGNSPLHF	TGTGCCAGCAAAGTGGGCGGGGGAAATTCACCCCTCCACTTT
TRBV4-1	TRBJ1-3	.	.	CASSQLGGAGNTIYF	TGCGCCAGCAGCCAGCTGGGTGGTGCTGGAAACACCATATATTTT
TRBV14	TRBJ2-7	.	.	CASSLSGFPVEQYF	TGTGCCAGCAGCCTCTCGGGGTTTCCCGTGGAGCAGTACTTC
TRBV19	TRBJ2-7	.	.	CATSSSWGYEQYF	TGTGCCACCAGTAGTTCATGGGGGTATGAGCAGTACTTC
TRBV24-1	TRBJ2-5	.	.	CATSDWAAPQETQYF	TGTGCCACCAGTGATTGGGCAGCCCCCCAAGAGACCCAGTACTTC
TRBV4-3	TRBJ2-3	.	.	CASSQEIVSDTQYF	TGCGCCAGCAGCCAAGAGATTGTATCAGATACGCAGTATTTT
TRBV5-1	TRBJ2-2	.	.	CASSADGPYTGELFF	TGCGCCAGCAGCGCCGACGGACCTTACACCGGGGAGCTGTTTTTT
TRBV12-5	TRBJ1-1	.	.	CASVLSWGKSEAFF	TGTGCTAGTGTTCTAAGTTGGGGGAAAAGTGAAGCTTTCTTT
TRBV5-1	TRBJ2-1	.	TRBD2	CASSLALAGGPYNEQFF	TGCGCCAGCAGCTTGGCCCTAGCGGGAGGGCCCTACAATGAGCAGTTCTTC
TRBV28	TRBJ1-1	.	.	CASSLSDLLNTEAFF	TGTGCCAGCAGTTTGTCCGACCTTCTGAACACTGAAGCTTTCTTT
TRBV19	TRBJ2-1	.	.	CASSPRGSDNEQFF	TGTGCCAGTAGTCCCCGGGGCTCCGACAATGAGCAGTTCTTC
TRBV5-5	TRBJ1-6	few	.	CASSFGQGISSPLHF	TGTGCCAGCAGCTTCGGGCAGGGGATTAGTTCACCCCTCCACTTT
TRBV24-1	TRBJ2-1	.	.	CATPSGRGGDEQFF	TGTGCCACCCCTTCGGGCAGGGGTGGAGATGAGCAGTTCTTC
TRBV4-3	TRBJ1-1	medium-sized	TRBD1	CASSQGTGTPEAFF	TGCGCCAGCAGCCAAGGGACAGGGACACCTGAAGCTTTCTTT
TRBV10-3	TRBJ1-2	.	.	CAISADGETGYTF	TGTGCCATCAGCGCGGACGGGGAGACAGGCTACACCTTC
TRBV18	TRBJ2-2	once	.	CASSPLRDSAGELFF	TGTGCCAGCTCACCACTCAGGGACTCCGCCGGGGAGCTGTTTTTT
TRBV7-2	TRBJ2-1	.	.	CASSPGTSTYNEQFF	TGTGCCAGCAGTCCGGGGACTTCAACCTACAATGAGCAGTTCTTC